The rows below give T cell receptor beta chains drawn from one sample of a study of blood T cell repertoires in COVID-19. TCRdb's table, derived via immunoSEQ multiplex PCR, lists solely in-frame clones and lacks some. This sample yields about 200,000 clones, of which 80% are seen a single time; 7.4% belongs to the top ten. The sample consisted of PBMCs or T cells enriched from blood (not recorded which). The receptors originated from a woman in her forties with acute COVID-19. CDR3s leave out the opening cysteine and the closing phenylalanine or tryptophan. Fields, in order: clone size, V gene, CDR3 protein. The size field is filled for only some rows; it gives once, few, many or a size class.

abundance: many; v_gene: TRBV18; CDR3aa: ASSPPPTGGREAF
abundance: -; v_gene: TRBV6-4; CDR3aa: ASSESGGTQETQY
abundance: -; v_gene: TRBV5-1; CDR3aa: ASSLVTSASFSTDTQY
abundance: many; v_gene: TRBV11-3; CDR3aa: ASSQYEGEQY
abundance: -; v_gene: TRBV24-1; CDR3aa: ATSGGSAGNTIY
abundance: -; v_gene: TRBV5-1; CDR3aa: ASSLPPQQVSNEQY
abundance: -; v_gene: TRBV5-1; CDR3aa: ASNTGQGDGDTQY
abundance: -; v_gene: TRBV19; CDR3aa: ATTRTVLSNNQPQH
abundance: -; v_gene: TRBV4-3; CDR3aa: ASSQGTGSGGETQY
abundance: -; v_gene: TRBV7-3; CDR3aa: ASRQTANTEAF
abundance: -; v_gene: TRBV29-1; CDR3aa: SVEGGRGMNTEAF
abundance: -; v_gene: TRBV11-2; CDR3aa: ASSVRDRVNSPLH
abundance: -; v_gene: TRBV19; CDR3aa: ASKSGSLGELF
abundance: -; v_gene: TRBV28; CDR3aa: ASSPVSNEQY
abundance: -; v_gene: TRBV28; CDR3aa: ASTQTGGMGWTEAF
abundance: -; v_gene: TRBV7-9; CDR3aa: ASSLLDIQETQY
abundance: -; v_gene: TRBV25-1; CDR3aa: ASSASLGAGGRTGELF
abundance: once; v_gene: TRBV29-1; CDR3aa: SVVRASGQETQY
abundance: -; v_gene: TRBV3-1/TRBV3-2; CDR3aa: ASSVEAHEQY
abundance: -; v_gene: TRBV11-1; CDR3aa: ASSLDSRGYTEAF
abundance: -; v_gene: TRBV10-1; CDR3aa: ASTHPGDGTEAF
abundance: once; v_gene: TRBV18; CDR3aa: ASSRLGQTRVGYT
abundance: -; v_gene: TRBV5-6; CDR3aa: ASSLPGQGRETQY
abundance: few; v_gene: TRBV21-1; CDR3aa: ASSKVDACTSGENIQY
abundance: once; v_gene: TRBV27; CDR3aa: ASSLSVASNSPLH
abundance: -; v_gene: TRBV5-1; CDR3aa: ASSLVRTSGQETQY
abundance: -; v_gene: TRBV19; CDR3aa: ASWQNPGNTIY
abundance: -; v_gene: TRBV19; CDR3aa: ASSEDSRSGYT
abundance: -; v_gene: TRBV7-3; CDR3aa: ASSEGAPSGNTIY
abundance: -; v_gene: TRBV7-9; CDR3aa: ASGPGQGGGEPQH
abundance: -; v_gene: TRBV6-6; CDR3aa: ASSQGQGSGRGELF
abundance: -; v_gene: TRBV18; CDR3aa: ASSPKTLGTEPGDTIY
abundance: -; v_gene: TRBV4-1; CDR3aa: ASSQDLTGGRGEKLF
abundance: -; v_gene: TRBV5-1; CDR3aa: ASSLLVTLNTEAF
abundance: -; v_gene: TRBV7-9; CDR3aa: ASSLVFGTGEKLF
abundance: -; v_gene: TRBV5-1; CDR3aa: ASSAAQTGAETQY
abundance: -; v_gene: TRBV7-2; CDR3aa: ASSLKLRGANYGYT
abundance: few; v_gene: TRBV19; CDR3aa: ASSRQRGRGANVLT
abundance: -; v_gene: TRBV7-9; CDR3aa: ASSLAARNTEAF
abundance: -; v_gene: TRBV12-3/TRBV12-4; CDR3aa: ASSWGVEQPQH
abundance: -; v_gene: TRBV6-1; CDR3aa: ASSEQGSTNEKLF
abundance: -; v_gene: TRBV7-9; CDR3aa: ASSRPGQGTEKLF